This T cell receptor (beta chain) appears in the sequencing data of a study of CD8+ T cells in alopecia areata. About the study: Treated patients received oral tofacitinib, 5 to 10 mg twice daily. Tofacitinib therapy lasting 6 to 18 months was followed by 6 months off drug.

Extraction and reverse transcription of RNA yielded cDNA as the sequencing template. Repertoires were generated with immunoSEQ multiplex PCR, while TCRdb's copy carries only in-frame clones and drops some. The profile shows roughly 210,000 clones, over 40% of them singletons. As for this clone: No antigen is known for it.

Treatment given: oral pan-JAK inhibitor, 5-10 mg twice daily. From alopecia areata patients, lesional scalp punch biopsies and peripheral blood were collected. Study-wide results and caveats: Uncertain still, given a single nonresponder, is whether baseline CD8+ expansion links to response.

The V end lost 3 bases, the J end lost 3 bases, and 10 bases lay between the germline ends. The CDR3 consists of 15 residues. CDR1 is SGDLS and CDR2 is YYNGEE in the germline V gene. This receptor was taken from a human donor with alopecia areata. Sequencing was performed on CD4+ T cells sorted from blood, taken at approximately week 36, from a patient treated with tofacitinib. This chain links TRBV9 with TRBJ2-6; the D is unclear. The CDR3 protein is CASSEFVGGANVLTF. The CDR3 DNA reads TGTGCCAGCAGCGAGTTTGTTGGTGGGGCCAACGTCCTGACTTTC.